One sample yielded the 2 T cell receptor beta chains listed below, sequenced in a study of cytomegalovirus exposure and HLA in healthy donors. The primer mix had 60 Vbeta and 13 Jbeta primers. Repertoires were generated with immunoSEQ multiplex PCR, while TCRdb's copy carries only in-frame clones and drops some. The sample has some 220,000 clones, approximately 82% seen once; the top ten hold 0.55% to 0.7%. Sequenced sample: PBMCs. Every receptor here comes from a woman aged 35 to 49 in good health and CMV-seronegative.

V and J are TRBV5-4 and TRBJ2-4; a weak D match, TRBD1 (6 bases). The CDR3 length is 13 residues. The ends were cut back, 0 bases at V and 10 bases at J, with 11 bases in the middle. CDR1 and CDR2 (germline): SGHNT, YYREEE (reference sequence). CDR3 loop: CASSLGTDYIQYF. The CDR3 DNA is TGTGCCAGCAGCTTGGGGACAGATTATATTCAGTACTTC.

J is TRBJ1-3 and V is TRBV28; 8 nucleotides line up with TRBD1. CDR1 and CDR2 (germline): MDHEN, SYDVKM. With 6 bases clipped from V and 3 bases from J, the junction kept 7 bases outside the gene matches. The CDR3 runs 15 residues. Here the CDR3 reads CASRPGGPGGNTIYF. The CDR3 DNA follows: TGTGCCAGCAGACCAGGGGGCCCGGGTGGAAACACCATATATTTT.